The 10 T cell receptor beta chains listed next were all sequenced from one sample in a study of shared clonotypes between healthy human individuals. This table comes from immunoSEQ multiplex PCR, and its TCRdb copy is limited to in-frame clones, with some not included. In the table there are approximately 740,000 clones, 80% to 95% of which are singletons. The naive CD8 fraction comprised CD45RO-negative cells positively selected for CCR7 and excluded terminally differentiated effector memory CD45RA+ cells. The sample was naive CD8+ T cells sorted from blood. These receptors originate from a man under 40 in good health.

Comments on this clone: Possible read error: a much larger clone is one base away. The same CDR3 arises from other DNA sequences in this sample as well. The gene calls are TRBV5-4 and TRBJ2-7; D is ambiguous. The CDR3 has 11 amino acids. V lost 2 bases and J lost 5, with 5 bases in between. Germline V lookup: CDR1 SGHNT, CDR2 YYREEE (reference sequence). This CDR3 is CASSLGHEQYF. The CDR3 DNA follows: TGTGCCAGCAGCTTAGGCCACGAGCAGTACTTC.

The chain employs TRBV5-5 and TRBJ2-7; possible D gene TRBD1, 5 bases. The CDR3 spans 15 residues. V dropped 2 bases and J dropped 2 bases, with 14 bases sitting between them. The germline V gene encodes CDR1 SGHKS and CDR2 YYEKEE (reference sequence). The CDR3 sequence: CASSFREGHTYEQYF. The CDR3 DNA sequence: TGTGCCAGCAGCTTCAGGGAAGGGCACACCTACGAGCAGTACTTC. The variable domain in full, completed from reference TRBV5-5 and TRBJ2-7, reads DAGVTQSPTHLIKTRGQQVTLRCSPISGHKSVSWYQQVLGQGPQFIFQYYEKEERGRGNFPDRFSARQFPNYSSELNVNALLLGDSALYLCASSFREGHTYEQYFGPGTRLTVT.

The V gene is TRBV13, the J gene TRBJ2-5, with 8 bases identical to TRBD1. From germline, CDR1 is PRHDT and CDR2 FYEKMQ (reference sequence). CDR3 length: 15 amino acids. The V segment lost 5 bases and the J segment 7 bases; nucleotides outside the gene matches: 12. CDR3 region: CASSTLQGDTLTQYF. The CDR3 region has the DNA TGTGCCAGCAGCACCCTACAGGGGGACACGTTGACCCAGTACTTC.

The CDR3 DNA is TGTGCCAGCAGTTCCGATACTAGCGGGGCTTACAATGAGCAGTTCTTC. Translating it yields CASSSDTSGAYNEQFF. This chain joins TRBV27 and TRBJ2-1, with 10 positions matching TRBD2. The V and J ends lost 4 bases and 4 bases, in that order; junction bases with no gene match: 7. CDR1 is MNHEY and CDR2 is SMNVEV in the germline V gene (reference sequence). CDR3 length: 16 amino acids.

With regard to this clone: Other DNA variants within this sample encode the same CDR3. The chain joins TRBV27 to TRBJ2-7; 10 positions agree with TRBD2. V shed 6 bases, J shed 4 bases, and the junction held 3 bases outside the gene matches. The CDR3 loop spans 13 amino acids. Looked up from germline, CDR1 is MNHEY and CDR2 is SMNVEV (reference sequence). The CDR3 here is CASRLAGDYEQYF. In DNA, the CDR3 is TGTGCCAGCAGGCTAGCGGGAGATTACGAGCAGTACTTC.

This chain connects TRBV9 to TRBJ2-7; TRBD1 is a possible D gene (5 bases). Between the trimmed V and J ends, which lost 0 bases and 5 bases, there was a span of 12 bases. The CDR3 has 14 residues. The germline V gene encodes CDR1 SGDLS and CDR2 YYNGEE. Here the CDR3 reads CASSVGSGPNEQYF. The CDR3 region has the DNA TGTGCCAGCAGCGTAGGGTCAGGGCCCAACGAGCAGTACTTC.

J is TRBJ2-1 and V is TRBV5-1; 13 bases are a match to TRBD2. Losses at the gene ends were 2 bases for V and 6 bases for J; bases not matched to a gene: 8. CDR3 length: 17 residues. Germline CDR1 SGHRS, CDR2 YFSETQ. The DNA for the CDR3 is TGCGCCAGCAGCTTTGGTGGTTGGACTAGCGGGAGCAATGAGCAGTTCTTC. This codes for CASSFGGWTSGSNEQFF.

The rearrangement links TRBV2 to TRBJ1-3; TRBD1 agrees at 7 bases. The CDR3 spans 16 residues. Losses at the gene ends were 6 bases for V and 2 bases for J; bases not matched to a gene: 10. Germline CDR1 is SNHLY and CDR2 is FYNNEI. The CDR3 sequence is CASRQQGGVAGNTIYF. The CDR3 coding sequence is TGTGCCAGCAGACAGCAGGGGGGAGTGGCTGGAAACACCATATATTTT.

The chain is built from TRBV5-1 and TRBJ2-1, with 8 bases fitting TRBD2. CDR1 and CDR2 (germline): SGHRS, YFSETQ. J lost 8 bases, V lost 4 bases, and 14 bases had no gene match. The CDR3 is 16 amino acids. DNA of the CDR3: TGCGCCAGCAGCCAGCAGAGCAGCGGGAGTCTTGATGAGCAGTTCTTC. Translating gives CASSQQSSGSLDEQFF.

The chain joins TRBV5-4 to TRBJ2-5; D unresolved. The CDR3 is 14 residues long. The V end lost 4 bases, the J end lost 2 bases, and 12 bases lay between the germline ends. From germline, CDR1 is SGHNT and CDR2 YYREEE (reference sequence). DNA of the CDR3: TGTGCCAGCAGCATAGGAAAGCTTCAAGAGACCCAGTACTTC. Its translation is CASSIGKLQETQYF.